A single sample gave rise to the 5 T cell receptor beta chains below, sequenced in a study of cytotoxic CD8 clonotypes in ibrutinib-treated CLL. This table comes from immunoSEQ multiplex PCR, and its TCRdb copy is limited to in-frame clones, with some not included. This table has some 84,000 clones, about 86% appearing once. The material was PBMCs, obtained before ibrutinib treatment. The source of these receptors is a human donor with chronic lymphocytic leukemia.

This clone has just a few counts. The chain combines TRBV5-1 with TRBJ1-5, with unresolved D. V dropped 2 bases and J dropped 3 bases, with 6 bases sitting between them. This CDR3 is 13 amino acids long. Germline CDR1 is SGHRS and CDR2 is YFSETQ. DNA of the CDR3: TGCGCCAGCAGCTTCACAGTCAATCAGCCCCAGCATTTT. Protein: CASSFTVNQPQHF.

The chain couples TRBV2 to TRBJ1-5; D may be TRBD1 (5 bases). The CDR3 is 15 amino acids. CDR1 SNHLY and CDR2 FYNNEI come from the germline V gene. Trimming pared 2 bases from V and 4 bases from J, leaving 12 bases between. The CDR3 reads CASSERTGRNQPQHF. As DNA, the CDR3 is TGTGCCAGCAGTGAACGCACAGGACGGAATCAGCCCCAGCATTTT.

V usage is TRBV4-3 and J usage is TRBJ1-4; no firm D call. V gave up 1 base and J gave up 8 bases, with 11 bases separating them. Germline CDR1 is LGHNA and CDR2 is YSLEER. This CDR3 comprises 14 residues. The CDR3 DNA sequence: TGCGCCAGCAGCCAAGGAGGGTACGGGGAAAAACTGTTTTTT. This codes for CASSQGGYGEKLFF.

V usage is TRBV11-3 and J usage is TRBJ2-7; 7 bases are a match to TRBD2. The CDR3 is 15 residues long. Germline trimming cut 7 bases from V and 6 bases from J; bases unmatched to any gene: 15. Germline lookup yields CDR1 SGHNT and CDR2 YENEEA. CDR3 amino acids: CASMKRAGPSGEQYF. The CDR3 region has the DNA TGTGCCAGCATGAAAAGAGCGGGACCTTCAGGCGAGCAGTACTTC.

This sequence joins TRBV28 and TRBJ2-3; 8 bases align to TRBD2. V lost 6 bases to trimming and J lost 3 bases; unmatched junction nucleotides: 8. The germline gives CDR1 MDHEN, CDR2 SYDVKM. The CDR3 is 15 amino acids. The DNA of the CDR3 is TGTGCCAGCAGCCGTCTAGCGGGTGGTACAGATACGCAGTATTTT. It is translated as CASSRLAGGTDTQYF.